The 32 T cell receptor beta chains below come from one sample, sequenced in a study of blood T cells in healthy people across ages. Sample-barcoded 5' priming and a J-beta primer mix drove a second PCR of 7 to 11 cycles. Each CDR3 protein gets one entry after TCRdb re-called the 5' RACE reads with MiXCR. The table includes hundreds of thousands of distinct CDR3 sequences, around 45% detected once. Sequencing used blood. All receptors come from a man older than 75 in good health.

CDR3 protein: CASSSSEGETQYF. CDR3 sequence (DNA): TGTGCCAGCAGCTCCAGTGAGGGAGAGACCCAGTACTTC. This chain links TRBV9 with TRBJ2-5; possible D gene TRBD2, 5 bases. The V end was cut by 4 bases, the J end by 4 bases, with 11 bases between. This CDR3 region has 13 residues. The V gene's germline CDR1 is SGDLS and CDR2 YYNGEE.

The chain couples TRBV10-3 to TRBJ2-5, with 11 bases aligning to TRBD2. Unmatched junction bases numbered 7, after V lost 4 bases and J lost 3 bases. The length of the CDR3 is 16 residues. Germline V gene sequence: CDR1 ENHRY, CDR2 SYGVKD. The CDR3 loop is CAISGGGLAVKETQYF. In DNA form, the CDR3 reads TGTGCCATCAGTGGGGGGGGACTAGCGGTAAAAGAGACCCAGTACTTC.

Concerning this clonotype itself: This may be a read error: a much more frequent sequence differs by one nucleotide. V usage is TRBV15 and J usage is TRBJ2-1; no reliable D call. The CDR3 has 12 residues. Germline V gene sequence: CDR1 LNHNV, CDR2 YYDKDF (reference sequence). V lost 1 base, J lost 15 bases, and 13 bases lay in between. The CDR3 region is CATSRVYYSRFF. CDR3 nucleotide sequence: TGTGCCACCAGCAGAGTTTACTACAGCCGGTTCTTC.

The chain carries TRBV29-1 and TRBJ2-4; D is unclear. Germline V gives CDR1 SQVTM, CDR2 ANQGSEA. The V and J ends lost 1 base and 0 bases respectively, with 10 bases between them. The length of the CDR3 is 15 residues. CDR3 region: CSVEVQRGAKNIQYF. The DNA for the CDR3 is TGCAGCGTTGAAGTTCAGCGCGGAGCCAAAAACATTCAGTACTTC.

As concerns this clonotype: The junction shows a germline mismatch at one end, possibly a read error. This chain joins TRBV12-3 or TRBV12-4 and TRBJ1-1; tentatively, D is TRBD1 (5 bases). CDR3 length equals 13 residues. CDR3 sequence (DNA): TGTGCCAGCAGTCTGGGACCGAACACTAAAGCTTTCTTT. Encoded protein: CASSLGPNTKAFF.

This clonotype was seen only a few times. This chain connects TRBV6-5 to TRBJ2-4, with D possibly matching TRBD2 (5 bases). The CDR3 runs to 14 residues. Germline V gives CDR1 MNHEY, CDR2 SVGAGI. Trimming took 5 bases from V and 10 from J, leaving 18 bases between them. In nucleotides, the CDR3 is TGTGCCAGCAGTACCGACCGGGATGTTGGGATTCAGTACTTC. Translation: CASSTDRDVGIQYF.

V and J are TRBV29-1 and TRBJ2-1; TRBD2 agrees at 9 bases. Trimming removed 2 bases from V and 7 bases from J; junction bases left unmatched: 9. Germline V gives CDR1 SQVTM, CDR2 ANQGSEA. The CDR3 contains 15 residues. CDR3 in DNA: TGCAGCGTTGAATCAGCGGGGGGACCGGGGAATGAGCAGTTCTTC. Its translation: CSVESAGGPGNEQFF.

This sequence joins TRBV5-5 and TRBJ1-4, with 10 nucleotides matching TRBD1. The CDR3 extends over 15 amino acids. J gave up 7 bases and V 5 bases, and 8 bases lay outside the gene matches. Germline CDR1 reads SGHKS; CDR2 reads YYEKEE (reference sequence). CDR3 region: CASRGTGVWSEKLFF. DNA for the CDR3: TGTGCCAGCAGGGGGACAGGGGTATGGAGTGAAAAACTGTTTTTT.

This clonotype was detected ten times or more. The chain combines TRBV5-6 with TRBJ2-7; D is uncertain. The ends were cut back, 0 bases at V and 3 bases at J, with 4 bases in the middle. Germline CDR1 is SGHDT and CDR2 is YYEEEE. The CDR3 runs 12 residues. The chain's CDR3 is CASSLVNYEQYF. The DNA for the CDR3 is TGTGCCAGCAGCTTGGTCAACTACGAGCAGTACTTC.

Comment on this clonotype: One end of the junction varies from germline; a read error may be responsible. The chain combines TRBV12-3 or TRBV12-4 with TRBJ1-2; D possibly corresponds to TRBD1 (5 bases). The CDR3 runs to 12 residues. The CDR3 coding sequence is TGTGCCGGCAGCGAAGGGGACTATGGCTACACCTTC. As protein: CAGSEGDYGYTF.

The rearrangement uses TRBV2 and TRBJ2-1, with 10 positions matching TRBD2. The CDR3 has 17 amino acids. Losses at the gene ends were 4 bases for V and 0 bases for J; bases not matched to a gene: 6. The germline V gene has CDR1 SNHLY and CDR2 FYNNEI. The CDR3 spells CASSGASGRSSYNEQFF. DNA for the CDR3: TGTGCCAGCAGTGGAGCTAGCGGGAGAAGCTCCTACAATGAGCAGTTCTTC.

V usage is TRBV7-3 and J usage is TRBJ2-1; tentatively, D is TRBD2 (6 bases). This CDR3 is 15 amino acids long. V shed 2 bases and J shed 6 bases, with 14 bases lying between them. Germline V gives CDR1 SGHTA, CDR2 FQGTGA. Written as DNA, the CDR3 is TGTGCCAGCAGCTTATGGGAGGCCTATCGCAATGAGCAGTTCTTC. Its translation: CASSLWEAYRNEQFF.

V gene TRBV12-3 or TRBV12-4 combines with J gene TRBJ1-1; TRBD1 agrees at 10 bases. V lost 6 bases and J lost 1; bases outside the gene matches: 5. The CDR3 loop spans 15 amino acids. Here the CDR3 reads CASSRDRGSNTEAFF. CDR3 in DNA: TGTGCCAGCAGCCGGGACAGGGGCTCGAACACTGAAGCTTTCTTT.

V and J are TRBV7-3 and TRBJ2-1; 12 bases fit TRBD2. TRBJ2-7 explains the end of the DNA better; the J call may be wrong. There are 16 residues in the CDR3. Germline loops: CDR1 SGHTA, CDR2 FQGTGA. The CDR3 coding sequence is TGTGCCAGCAGAATCGCTAGCGGGAGGGTTTCTTTTGAGCAGTACTTC. Its translation is CASRIASGRVSFEQYF.

This chain connects TRBV7-3 to TRBJ2-5; 14 nucleotides align to TRBD2. Germline CDR1 is SGHTA and CDR2 is FQGTGA. The CDR3 length is 17 residues. After removal of 4 bases from V and 1 base from J, the junction contained 5 bases not matched to a gene. The CDR3 is CASSSGTSGSLQETQYF. The CDR3 DNA is TGTGCCAGCAGCTCCGGGACTAGCGGGAGCCTCCAAGAGACCCAGTACTTC.

The chain links TRBV20-1 to TRBJ2-3; D may be TRBD2 (5 bases). The germline V and J ends were trimmed by 0 bases and 2 bases, with 15 bases remaining between them. Germline CDR1 and CDR2: DFQATT and SNEGSKA (reference sequence). The CDR3 loop spans 16 amino acids. The CDR3 DNA sequence: TGCAGTGCTAGAGATCGCGGGTTCTCTGACACAGATACGCAGTATTTT. This encodes CSARDRGFSDTDTQYF.

There are a few counts of this clonotype. The rearrangement links TRBV7-3 to TRBJ1-2; tentative D call: TRBD1 (6 bases). The ends were cut back, 5 bases at V and 8 bases at J, with 15 bases in the middle. The CDR3 is 13 residues long. Germline CDR1 reads SGHTA; CDR2 reads FQGTGA. The CDR3 loop is CASSATGSGGYTF. Here the CDR3 DNA reads TGTGCCAGCAGCGCGACAGGCTCCGGGGGCTACACCTTC.

Points on this clonotype: With a much larger clone just one base away, this may be a read error. The chain has TRBV6-6 and TRBJ1-6; a possible D gene is TRBD1 (5 bases). Germline loops: CDR1 MNHNY, CDR2 SVGAGI (reference sequence). The CDR3 sequence is 14 residues long. The CDR3 DNA reads as TGTGCCGGCAGTTACGGGGGGAATAATTCACCCCTCCACTTT. Its translation is CAGSYGGNNSPLHF.

Details on this clonotype: A much larger clone lies one base from this, so it may be a read error. The chain employs TRBV7-2 and TRBJ2-4, with 11 bases aligning to TRBD1. Near its end, the DNA agrees better with TRBJ2-7, so the J call may be wrong. The germline gives CDR1 SGHTA, CDR2 FQGNSA. CDR3 length: 15 residues. This chain's CDR3 is CASSVGTGGCYEQYF. As DNA, the CDR3 is TGTGCCAGCAGCGTAGGGACAGGGGGTTGCTACGAGCAGTACTTC.

V is TRBV7-2 and J is TRBJ1-3; no reliable D call. Trimming pared 6 bases from V and 0 bases from J, leaving 6 bases between. The CDR3 has 13 residues. Germline CDR1 is SGHTA and CDR2 is FQGNSA. CDR3 region: CASSSPSGNTIYF. The DNA for the CDR3 is TGTGCCAGCAGTTCACCCTCTGGAAACACCATATATTTT.

This clonotype appeared many times. The J gene is TRBJ2-7, the V gene TRBV5-6; D gene unclear. The V and J ends lost 1 base and 4 bases respectively, with 9 bases between them. Germline values: CDR1 SGHDT, CDR2 YYEEEE. CDR3 length: 13 residues. The CDR3 protein is CASSLYWDYEQYF. DNA for the CDR3: TGTGCCAGCAGCTTGTACTGGGATTACGAGCAGTACTTC.

This clonotype showed up just a few times. The CDR3 protein is CASSLGPPGQQYF. In DNA, the CDR3 is TGCGCCAGCAGCTTGGGACCCCCGGGACAACAGTACTTC. V and J are TRBV5-1 and TRBJ2-4; the D gene is possibly TRBD1 (6 bases). Germline V gene sequence: CDR1 SGHRS, CDR2 YFSETQ. V lost 0 bases and J 13 bases, leaving 14 bases between the germline ends. This CDR3 spans 13 amino acids. Full variable domain (outside the CDR3, taken from reference TRBV5-1 and TRBJ2-4): KAGVTQTPRYLIKTRGQQVTLSCSPISGHRSVSWYQQTPGQGLQFLFEYFSETQRNKGNFPGRFSGRQFSNSRSEMNVSTLELGDSALYLCASSLGPPGQQYFGAGTRLSVL.

This clonotype was found once. The CDR3 sequence: CASSLHGEQYF. The DNA for the CDR3 is TGTGCCAGCAGTCTTCACGGCGAGCAGTACTTC. The V and J genes are TRBV12-3 or TRBV12-4 and TRBJ2-5; the D is unclear. The end of the DNA is better explained by TRBJ2-7, so the J call may be wrong. This CDR3 is 11 amino acids long.

This chain uses TRBV16 with TRBJ2-5, with D perhaps matching TRBD1 or TRBD2 (5 bases each). The J call may be wrong; the DNA end is better matched by TRBJ2-7. Germline V CDR1 and CDR2: KGHSY, FQNENV. CDR3 length equals 15 residues. The CDR3 bases are TGTGCCAGCAGCAAAGGGTGGGGGAGAGTGAACGAGCAGTACTTC. Translated: CASSKGWGRVNEQYF.

This chain uses TRBV7-2 with TRBJ2-5; 7 nucleotides match TRBD2. This CDR3 region has 15 residues. After removal of 2 bases from V and 11 bases from J, the junction contained 14 bases not matched to a gene. Per germline, CDR1 SGHTA and CDR2 FQGNSA. This CDR3 reads CASSLPAGANNEQYF. For the CDR3, the DNA is TGTGCCAGCAGCTTACCGGCGGGAGCCAACAATGAGCAGTACTTC.

This clonotype was recorded a few times. The chain carries TRBV6-5 and TRBJ2-4; a possible D gene is TRBD1 (6 bases). Germline CDR1 and CDR2: MNHEY and SVGAGI. Trimming cost V 5 bases and J 0 bases, with 26 bases left between them. The CDR3 length is 20 residues. CDR3 sequence (DNA): TGTGCCAGCAGTCACACCTTTCACCGGGACACCCTTATAGCCAAAAACATTCAGTACTTC. Its translation is CASSHTFHRDTLIAKNIQYF.

This chain links TRBV2 with TRBJ1-5; no firm D call. Looked up from germline, CDR1 is SNHLY and CDR2 is FYNNEI. V lost 7 bases to trimming and J lost 3 bases, with 10 bases between them. The CDR3 is 13 amino acids. CDR3 DNA: TGTGCCAGCAACCGTGATGCCAATCAGCCCCAGCATTTT. Translation: CASNRDANQPQHF.

The CDR3: CASSLEETNTEAFF. CDR3 nucleotides: TGTGCCAGCAGCTTAGAGGAAACAAACACTGAAGCTTTCTTT. The chain employs TRBV7-6 and TRBJ1-1, with unresolved D. Germline-derived CDR1 and CDR2 are SGHVS and FNYEAQ. The CDR3 has 14 residues. V was shortened by 1 base and J by 2 bases, with 8 bases between the two germline ends.

The sample holds a few counts of this clonotype. The V call is TRBV2, the J call TRBJ2-7; D remains unclear. Germline V gene data show CDR1 as SNHLY and CDR2 as FYNNEI. V was cut by 7 bases and J by 3 bases, with 13 bases left in between. This CDR3 is 13 amino acids long. CDR3 in amino acids: CASNLVWDYEQYF. The CDR3 DNA reads TGTGCCAGCAACTTAGTCTGGGACTACGAGCAGTACTTC.

The chain combines TRBV13 with TRBJ2-5; D gene unclear. Gene TRBJ2-7 matches the end of the DNA better, so the J call may be wrong. Germline values: CDR1 PRHDT, CDR2 FYEKMQ (reference sequence). This CDR3 has 13 amino acids. In nucleotides, the CDR3 is TGTGCCAGCAGCTTAGACAGCGACTACGAGCAGTACTTC. The encoded protein is CASSLDSDYEQYF.

The chain is built from TRBV2 and TRBJ2-5, with D unclear. The germline CDR1 and CDR2 sequences are SNHLY and FYNNEI. V lost 1 base to trimming and J lost 1 base, with 16 bases between them. CDR3 length equals 17 residues. The CDR3 DNA is TGTGCCAGCAGTGAAGTTCCTGTCCCCGGGCTCCAAGAGACCCAGTACTTC. Amino acids: CASSEVPVPGLQETQYF.

The chain links TRBV12-3 or TRBV12-4 to TRBJ2-3; 7 nucleotides line up with TRBD2. V lost 7 bases and J lost 5; bases outside the gene matches: 9. The CDR3 is 14 amino acids. CDR3 region: CASTYSGRQDTQYF. The CDR3 nucleotides are TGTGCCAGCACCTACTCCGGGAGGCAAGATACGCAGTATTTT.